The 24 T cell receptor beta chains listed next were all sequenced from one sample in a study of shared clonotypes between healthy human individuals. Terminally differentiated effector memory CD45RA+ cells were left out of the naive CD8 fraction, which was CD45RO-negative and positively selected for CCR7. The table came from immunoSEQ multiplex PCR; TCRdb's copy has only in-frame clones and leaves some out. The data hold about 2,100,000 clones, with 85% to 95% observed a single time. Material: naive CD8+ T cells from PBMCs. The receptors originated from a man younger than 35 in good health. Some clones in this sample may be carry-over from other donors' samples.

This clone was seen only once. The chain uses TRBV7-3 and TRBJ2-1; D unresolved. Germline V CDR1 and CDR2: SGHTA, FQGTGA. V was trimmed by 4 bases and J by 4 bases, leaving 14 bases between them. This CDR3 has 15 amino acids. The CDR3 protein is CASSSDPSPYNEQFF. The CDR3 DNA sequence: TGTGCCAGCAGCTCGGACCCCTCTCCTTACAATGAGCAGTTCTTC.

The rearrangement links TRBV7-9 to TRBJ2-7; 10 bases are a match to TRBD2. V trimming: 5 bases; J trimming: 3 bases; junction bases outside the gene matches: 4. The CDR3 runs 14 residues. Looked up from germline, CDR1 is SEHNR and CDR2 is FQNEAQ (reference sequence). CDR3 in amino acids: CASSTSGVLYEQYF. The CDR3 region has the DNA TGTGCCAGCAGCACTAGCGGGGTACTCTACGAGCAGTACTTC.

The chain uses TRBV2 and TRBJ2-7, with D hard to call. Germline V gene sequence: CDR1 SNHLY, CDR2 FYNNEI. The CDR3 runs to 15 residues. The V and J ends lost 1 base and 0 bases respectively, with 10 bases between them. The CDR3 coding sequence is TGTGCCAGCAGTGAAGGATCGACCACCTCCTACGAGCAGTACTTC. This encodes CASSEGSTTSYEQYF.

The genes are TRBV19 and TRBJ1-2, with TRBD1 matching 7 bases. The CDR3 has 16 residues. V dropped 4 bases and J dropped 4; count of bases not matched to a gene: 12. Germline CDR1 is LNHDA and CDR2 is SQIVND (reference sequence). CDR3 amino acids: CASSTRTGKAPYGYTF. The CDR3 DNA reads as TGTGCCAGTAGTACCCGGACAGGCAAAGCGCCCTATGGCTACACCTTC.

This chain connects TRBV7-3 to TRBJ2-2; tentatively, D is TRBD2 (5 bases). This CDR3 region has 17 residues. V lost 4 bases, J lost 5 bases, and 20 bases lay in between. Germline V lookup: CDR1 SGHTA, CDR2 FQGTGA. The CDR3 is CASSSTPGYLGTGELFF. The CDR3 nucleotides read TGTGCCAGCAGCTCTACTCCGGGATACTTAGGGACCGGGGAGCTGTTTTTT.

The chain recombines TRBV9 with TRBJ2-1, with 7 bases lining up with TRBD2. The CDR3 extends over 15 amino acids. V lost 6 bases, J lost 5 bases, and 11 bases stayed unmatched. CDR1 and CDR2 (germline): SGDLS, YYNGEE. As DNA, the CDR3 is TGTGCCAGCACCCCAACCGGGAGGTGGAACAATGAGCAGTTCTTC. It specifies CASTPTGRWNNEQFF.

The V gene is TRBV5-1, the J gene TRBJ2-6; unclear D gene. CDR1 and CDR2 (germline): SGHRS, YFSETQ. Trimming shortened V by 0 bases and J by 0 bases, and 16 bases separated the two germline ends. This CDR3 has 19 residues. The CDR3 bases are TGCGCCAGCAGCTTGGAAATATTATCGGGCAGCTCTGGGGCCAACGTCCTGACTTTC. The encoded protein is CASSLEILSGSSGANVLTF.

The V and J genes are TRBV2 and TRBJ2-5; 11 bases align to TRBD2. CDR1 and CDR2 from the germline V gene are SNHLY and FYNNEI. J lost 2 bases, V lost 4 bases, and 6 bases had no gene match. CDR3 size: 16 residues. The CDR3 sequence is CASSGSSGRIQETQYF. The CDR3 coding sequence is TGTGCCAGCAGTGGCTCTAGCGGGAGGATTCAAGAGACCCAGTACTTC. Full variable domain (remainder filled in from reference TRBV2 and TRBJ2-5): EPEVTQTPSHQVTQMGQEVILRCVPISNHLYFYWYRQILGQKVEFLVSFYNNEISEKSEIFDDQFSVERPDGSNFTLKIRSTKLEDSAMYFCASSGSSGRIQETQYFGPGTRLLVL.

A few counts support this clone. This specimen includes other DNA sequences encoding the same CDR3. The CDR3 nucleotides are TGTGCCAGCAGTTACTCTATGGGGAAGAACACCGGGGAGCTGTTTTTT. Translating it yields CASSYSMGKNTGELFF. The chain is built from TRBV6-5 and TRBJ2-2; D remains ambiguous. The germline CDR1 and CDR2 sequences are MNHEY and SVGAGI. Trimming shortened V by 0 bases and J by 1 base, and 9 bases separated the two germline ends. The CDR3 has 16 residues.

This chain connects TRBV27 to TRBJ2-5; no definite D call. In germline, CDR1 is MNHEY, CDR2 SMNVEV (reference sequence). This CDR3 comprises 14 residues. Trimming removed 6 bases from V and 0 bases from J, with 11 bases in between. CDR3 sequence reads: CASRADLYQETQYF. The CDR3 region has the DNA TGTGCCAGCAGGGCGGATCTGTACCAAGAGACCCAGTACTTC.

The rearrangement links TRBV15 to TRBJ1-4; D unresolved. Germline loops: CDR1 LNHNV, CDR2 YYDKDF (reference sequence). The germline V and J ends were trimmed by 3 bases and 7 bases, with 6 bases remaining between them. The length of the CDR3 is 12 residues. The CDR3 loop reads CATSRVSEKLFF. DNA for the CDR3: TGTGCCACCAGCAGGGTTAGTGAAAAACTGTTTTTT.

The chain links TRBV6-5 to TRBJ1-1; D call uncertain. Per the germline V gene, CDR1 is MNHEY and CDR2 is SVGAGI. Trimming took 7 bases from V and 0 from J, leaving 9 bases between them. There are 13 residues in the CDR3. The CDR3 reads CASTPGMNTEAFF. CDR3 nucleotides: TGTGCCAGCACCCCTGGCATGAACACTGAAGCTTTCTTT.

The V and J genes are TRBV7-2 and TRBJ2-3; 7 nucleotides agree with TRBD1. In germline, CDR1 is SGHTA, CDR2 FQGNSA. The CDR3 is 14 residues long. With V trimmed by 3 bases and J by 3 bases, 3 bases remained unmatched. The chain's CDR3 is CASSLYRGTDTQYF. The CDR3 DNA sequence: TGTGCCAGCAGCTTGTACAGGGGAACAGATACGCAGTATTTT.

CDR3 sequence reads: CASIDRGSNEQFF. CDR3 bases: TGTGCCAGCATAGATCGCGGGAGCAATGAGCAGTTCTTC. The chain joins TRBV6-5 to TRBJ2-1; 7 positions agree with TRBD2. With 7 bases clipped from V and 6 bases from J, the junction kept 6 bases outside the gene matches. This CDR3 has 13 amino acids. The V gene's germline CDR1 is MNHEY and CDR2 SVGAGI.

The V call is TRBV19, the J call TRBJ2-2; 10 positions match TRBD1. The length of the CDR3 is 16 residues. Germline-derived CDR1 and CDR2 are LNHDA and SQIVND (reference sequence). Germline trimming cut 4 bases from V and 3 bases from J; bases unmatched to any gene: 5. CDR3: CASSRSGTGDTGELFF. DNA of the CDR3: TGTGCCAGTAGTAGATCCGGGACAGGGGACACCGGGGAGCTGTTTTTT.

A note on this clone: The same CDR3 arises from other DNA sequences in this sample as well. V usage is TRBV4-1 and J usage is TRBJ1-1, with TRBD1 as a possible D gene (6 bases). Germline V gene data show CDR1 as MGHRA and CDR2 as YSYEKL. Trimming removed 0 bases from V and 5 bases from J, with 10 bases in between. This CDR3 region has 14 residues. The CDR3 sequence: CASSQDRGGTEAFF. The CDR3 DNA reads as TGCGCCAGCAGCCAAGACAGGGGTGGAACTGAAGCTTTCTTT.

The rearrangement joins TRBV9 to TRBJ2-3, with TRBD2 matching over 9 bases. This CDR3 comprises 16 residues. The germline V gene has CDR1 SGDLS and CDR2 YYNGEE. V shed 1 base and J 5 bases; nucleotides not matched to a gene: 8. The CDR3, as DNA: TGTGCCAGCAGCGTAATCGCGGGAGGGCTGGAAGATACGCAGTATTTT. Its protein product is CASSVIAGGLEDTQYF.

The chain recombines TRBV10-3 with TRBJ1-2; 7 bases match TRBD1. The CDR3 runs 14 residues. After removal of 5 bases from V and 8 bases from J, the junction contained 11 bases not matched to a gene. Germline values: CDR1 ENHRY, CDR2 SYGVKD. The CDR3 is CAISPEGAIGGYTF. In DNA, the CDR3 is TGTGCCATCAGTCCGGAGGGGGCTATCGGAGGCTACACCTTC.

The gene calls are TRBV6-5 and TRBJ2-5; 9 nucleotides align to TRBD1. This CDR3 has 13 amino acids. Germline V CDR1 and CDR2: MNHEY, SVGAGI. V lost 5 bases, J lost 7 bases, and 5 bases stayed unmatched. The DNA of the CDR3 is TGTGCCAGCAGTAAGGACAGGGGAGCGACCCAGTACTTC. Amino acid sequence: CASSKDRGATQYF.

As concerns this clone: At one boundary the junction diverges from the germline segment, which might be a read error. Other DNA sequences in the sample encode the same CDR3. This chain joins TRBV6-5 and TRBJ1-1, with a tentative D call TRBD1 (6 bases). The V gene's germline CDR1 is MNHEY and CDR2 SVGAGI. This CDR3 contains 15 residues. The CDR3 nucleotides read TGTGCCAGCAGTTACTCCCCTACAGGGAACACTGAGGCTTTCTTT. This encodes CASSYSPTGNTEAFF.

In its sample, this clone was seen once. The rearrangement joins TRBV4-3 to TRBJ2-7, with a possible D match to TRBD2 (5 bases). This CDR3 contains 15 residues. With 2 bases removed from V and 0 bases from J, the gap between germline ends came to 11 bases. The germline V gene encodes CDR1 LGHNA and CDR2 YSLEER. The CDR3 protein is CASSQSSSSSYEQYF. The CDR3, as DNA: TGCGCCAGCAGCCAATCTAGCTCCAGCTCCTACGAGCAGTACTTC.

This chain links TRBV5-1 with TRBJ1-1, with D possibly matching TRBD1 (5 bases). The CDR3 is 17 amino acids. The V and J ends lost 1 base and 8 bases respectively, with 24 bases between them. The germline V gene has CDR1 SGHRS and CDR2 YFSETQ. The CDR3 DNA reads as TGCGCCAGCAGCTTGTGGGTTGCGGGGGAATCCAGAGGCGAAGCTTTCTTT. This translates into CASSLWVAGESRGEAFF.

Here the CDR3 DNA reads TGCGCCAGCAGCTTGCGCCAGGGATGGACTGAAGCTTTCTTT. Protein sequence: CASSLRQGWTEAFF. The chain uses TRBV5-1 and TRBJ1-1; D is possibly TRBD1 (5 bases). V lost 1 base, J lost 5 bases, and 12 bases lay in between. Germline lookup yields CDR1 SGHRS and CDR2 YFSETQ. This CDR3 comprises 14 residues.

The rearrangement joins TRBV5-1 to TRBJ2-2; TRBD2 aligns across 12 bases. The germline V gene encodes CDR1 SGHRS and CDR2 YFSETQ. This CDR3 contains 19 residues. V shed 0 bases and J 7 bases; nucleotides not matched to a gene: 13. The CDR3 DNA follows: TGCGCCAGCAGCTTGGCCTCTAGAACTAGCGGGAGGACGGTCGGGGAGCTGTTTTTT. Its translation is CASSLASRTSGRTVGELFF.